This TCR beta chain was sequenced for a study of T-cell memory formation after mild COVID-19. Study at large: Most TCR clusters belonged to a single donor. Findings of the study overall: Clones which contracted sat mainly in CM and EM if CD4+, and in EMRA if CD8+.

A single record per CDR3 protein comes from TCRdb applying MiXCR to the 5' RACE reads. Of 350,000 to 450,000 distinct CDR3 sequences listed, 28% were seen once; the top ten hold roughly 13%. V gave up 2 bases and J gave up 7 bases, with 15 bases separating them. There are 14 residues in the CDR3. A word on this clonotype: Its specificity is not known.

The rearrangement joins TRBV12-3 or TRBV12-4 to TRBJ2-7; TRBD2 might be the D (5 bases). Material: PBMCs or a T cell subset sorted from them (not recorded which). The source is an adult woman who had mild COVID-19 (a few samples of this study predate the infection). Cell type and time point are not known. The CDR3 region is CASSLQRWSGEQYF. CDR3 sequence (DNA): TGTGCCAGCAGTTTACAGCGGTGGTCTGGGGAGCAGTACTTC.